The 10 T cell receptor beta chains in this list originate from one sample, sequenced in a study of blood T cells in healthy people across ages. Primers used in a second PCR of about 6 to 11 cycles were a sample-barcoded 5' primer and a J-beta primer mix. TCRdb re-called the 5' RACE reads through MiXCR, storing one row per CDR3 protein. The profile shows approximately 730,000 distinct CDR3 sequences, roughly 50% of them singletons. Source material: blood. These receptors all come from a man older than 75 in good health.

CDR3 sequence reads: CASSLRGLQGPYEQYF. The CDR3 DNA reads TGTGCCAGCAGTTTACGAGGTCTCCAGGGACCCTACGAGCAGTACTTC. The rearrangement links TRBV27 to TRBJ2-7; D tentatively fits TRBD1 or TRBD2 (5 bases each). Germline V CDR1 and CDR2: MNHEY, SMNVEV (reference sequence). Deletions cut 2 bases from V and 2 bases from J, with 16 bases between. The CDR3 runs 16 residues.

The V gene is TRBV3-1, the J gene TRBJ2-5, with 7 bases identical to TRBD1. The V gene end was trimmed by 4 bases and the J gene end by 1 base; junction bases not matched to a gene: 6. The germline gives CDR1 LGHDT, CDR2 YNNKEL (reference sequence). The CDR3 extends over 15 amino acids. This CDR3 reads CASSLQGDSQETQYF. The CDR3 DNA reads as TGTGCCAGCAGCCTTCAAGGGGACAGCCAAGAGACCCAGTACTTC.

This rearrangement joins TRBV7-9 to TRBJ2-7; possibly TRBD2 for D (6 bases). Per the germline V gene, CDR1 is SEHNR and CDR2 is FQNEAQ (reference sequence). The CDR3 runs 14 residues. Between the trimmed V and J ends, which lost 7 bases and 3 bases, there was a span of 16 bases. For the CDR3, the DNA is TGTGCCAGCACTCGTGTAGCTAGCGACTACGAGCAGTACTTC. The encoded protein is CASTRVASDYEQYF.

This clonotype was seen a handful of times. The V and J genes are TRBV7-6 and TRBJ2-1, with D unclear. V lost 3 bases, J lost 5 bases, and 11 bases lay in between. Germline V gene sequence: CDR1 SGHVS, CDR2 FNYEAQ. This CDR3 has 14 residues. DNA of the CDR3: TGTGCCAGCAGCTTGTCTAGGGCCCACAATGAGCAGTTCTTC. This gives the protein CASSLSRAHNEQFF.

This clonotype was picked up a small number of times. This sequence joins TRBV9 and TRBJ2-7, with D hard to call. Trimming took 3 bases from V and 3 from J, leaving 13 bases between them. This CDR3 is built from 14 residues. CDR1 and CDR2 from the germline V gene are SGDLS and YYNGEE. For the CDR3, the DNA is TGTGCCAGCAGCGCCGGTCTCCTCTTCTACGAGCAGTACTTC. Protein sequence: CASSAGLLFYEQYF.

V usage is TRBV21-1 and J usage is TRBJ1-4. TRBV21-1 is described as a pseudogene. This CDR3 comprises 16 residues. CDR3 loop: CASSADHISTNEKLFF. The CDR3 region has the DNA TGTGCCAGCAGCGCGGACCATATCTCAACTAATGAAAAACTGTTTTTT.

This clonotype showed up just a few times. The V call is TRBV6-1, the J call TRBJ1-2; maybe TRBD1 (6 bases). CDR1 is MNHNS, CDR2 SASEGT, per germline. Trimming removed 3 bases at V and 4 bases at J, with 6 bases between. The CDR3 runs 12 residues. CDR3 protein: CASSEDSYGYTF. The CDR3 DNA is TGTGCCAGCAGTGAGGACAGCTATGGCTACACCTTC.

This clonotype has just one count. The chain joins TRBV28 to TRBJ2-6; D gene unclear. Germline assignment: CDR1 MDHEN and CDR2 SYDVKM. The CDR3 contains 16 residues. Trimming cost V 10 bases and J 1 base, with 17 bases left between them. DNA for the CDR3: TGTGCCACCACTTGGGATGGGCGGTCTGGGGCCAACGTCCTGACTTTC. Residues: CATTWDGRSGANVLTF.

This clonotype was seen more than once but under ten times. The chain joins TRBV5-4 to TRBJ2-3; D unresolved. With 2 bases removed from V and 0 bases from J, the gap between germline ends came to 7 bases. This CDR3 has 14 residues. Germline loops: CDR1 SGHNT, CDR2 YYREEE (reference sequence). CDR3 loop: CASSLSISTDTQYF. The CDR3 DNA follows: TGTGCCAGCAGCTTATCCATTAGCACAGATACGCAGTATTTT.

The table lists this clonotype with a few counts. In nucleotides, the CDR3 is TGTGCCAGCAGATCCCCCGGACAGGGGCCTGAGCAGTACTTC. Translating it yields CASRSPGQGPEQYF. The rearrangement uses TRBV6-6 and TRBJ2-7; 9 bases are shared with TRBD1. This CDR3 is built from 14 residues. The germline V gene encodes CDR1 MNHNY and CDR2 SVGAGI (reference sequence). J gave up 7 bases and V 6 bases, and 10 bases lay outside the gene matches.